The T cell receptor (beta chain) under discussion was sequenced for a study of CD8 T cells in ankylosing spondylitis. This clonotype came up a few times. As yet, its antigen is unknown. In making TCR beta libraries, quantitative 5'-RACE with molecular barcodes was used. One entry per CDR3 protein results from TCRdb running MiXCR on the 5' RACE reads. Of about 100,000 distinct CDR3 sequences listed, around 24% are singletons. Findings and caveats of the study: The clones that were linked to disease were reported to be significantly enriched in matched synovial fluid samples from ankylosing spondylitis patients. Disease-linked clones were found to be CD8+ and relatively rare in peripheral blood.

The sequence derives from a male donor with ankylosing spondylitis. The sequenced sample consisted of synovial fluid, either unsorted or a sorted T cell fraction (not recorded which).

DNA for the CDR3: TGTGCCAGCAGTTTCAGGGAGGGGGGGAGCGAGCAGTTCTTC. It is translated as CASSFREGGSEQFF. The rearrangement joins TRBV12-3 or TRBV12-4 to TRBJ2-1; weak D call: TRBD2 (7 bases). V lost 3 bases and J lost 10, with 16 bases in between. This CDR3 has 14 amino acids.